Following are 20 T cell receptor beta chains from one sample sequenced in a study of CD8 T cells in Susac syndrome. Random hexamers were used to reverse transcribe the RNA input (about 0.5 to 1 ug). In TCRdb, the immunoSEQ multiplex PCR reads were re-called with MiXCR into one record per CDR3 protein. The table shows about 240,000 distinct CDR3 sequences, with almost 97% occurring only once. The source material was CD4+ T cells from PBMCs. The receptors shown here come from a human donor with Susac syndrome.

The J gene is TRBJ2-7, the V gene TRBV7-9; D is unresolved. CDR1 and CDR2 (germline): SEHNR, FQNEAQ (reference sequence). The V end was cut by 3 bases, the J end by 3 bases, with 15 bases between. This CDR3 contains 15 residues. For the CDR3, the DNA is TGTGCCAGCAGCTTGAGGAGCGACACGATCTACGAGCAGTACTTC. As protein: CASSLRSDTIYEQYF. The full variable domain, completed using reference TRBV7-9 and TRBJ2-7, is DTGVSQNPRHKITKRGQNVTFRCDPISEHNRLYWYRQTLGQGPEFLTYFQNEAQLEKSRLLSDRFSAERPKGSFSTLEIQRTEQGDSAMYLCASSLRSDTIYEQYFGPGTRLTVT.

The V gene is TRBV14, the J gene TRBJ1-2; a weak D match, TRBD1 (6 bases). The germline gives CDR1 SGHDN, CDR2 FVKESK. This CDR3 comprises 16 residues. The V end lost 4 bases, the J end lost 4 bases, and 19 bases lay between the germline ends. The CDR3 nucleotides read TGTGCCAGCAGCCCCGCGGGGACATCTGGAGGCTATGGCTACACCTTC. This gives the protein CASSPAGTSGGYGYTF. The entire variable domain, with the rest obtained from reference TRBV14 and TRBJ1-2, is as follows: EAGVTQFPSHSVIEKGQTVTLRCDPISGHDNLYWYRRVMGKEIKFLLHFVKESKQDESGMPNNRFLAERTGGTYSTLKVQPAELEDSGVYFCASSPAGTSGGYGYTFGSGTRLTVV.

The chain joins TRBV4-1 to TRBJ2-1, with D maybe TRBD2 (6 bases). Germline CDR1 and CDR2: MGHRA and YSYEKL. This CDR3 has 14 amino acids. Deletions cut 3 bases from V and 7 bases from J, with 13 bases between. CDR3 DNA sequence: TGCGCCAGCAGCCATACGGGACTTCTGAATGAGCAGTTCTTC. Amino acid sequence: CASSHTGLLNEQFF.

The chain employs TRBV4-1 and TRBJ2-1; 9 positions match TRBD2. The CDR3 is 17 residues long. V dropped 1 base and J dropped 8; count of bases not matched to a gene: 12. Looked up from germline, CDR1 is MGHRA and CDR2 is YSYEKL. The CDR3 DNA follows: TGCGCCAGCAGCCAAGTCGATATGGGACTAGCATCCCATGAGCAGTTCTTC. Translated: CASSQVDMGLASHEQFF.

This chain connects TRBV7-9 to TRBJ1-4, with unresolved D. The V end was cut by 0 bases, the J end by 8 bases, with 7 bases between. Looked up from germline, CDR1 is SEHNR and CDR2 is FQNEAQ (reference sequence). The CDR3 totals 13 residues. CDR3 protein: CASSLAGGEKLFF. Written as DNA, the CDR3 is TGTGCCAGCAGCTTAGCGGGTGGAGAAAAACTGTTTTTT.

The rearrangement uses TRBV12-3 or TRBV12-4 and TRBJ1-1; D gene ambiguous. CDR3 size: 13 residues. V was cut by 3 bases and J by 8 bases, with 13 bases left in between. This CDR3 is CASSFEQGLEAFF. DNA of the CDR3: TGTGCCAGCAGTTTTGAACAAGGTCTCGAAGCTTTCTTT.

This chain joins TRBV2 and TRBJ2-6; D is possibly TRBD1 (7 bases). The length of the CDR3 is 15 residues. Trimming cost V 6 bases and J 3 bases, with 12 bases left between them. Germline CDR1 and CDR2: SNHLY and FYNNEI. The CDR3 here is CASRPQGGGANVLTF. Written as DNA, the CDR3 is TGTGCCAGCAGGCCCCAGGGGGGTGGGGCCAACGTCCTGACTTTC. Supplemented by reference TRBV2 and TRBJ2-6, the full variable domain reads EPEVTQTPSHQVTQMGQEVILRCVPISNHLYFYWYRQILGQKVEFLVSFYNNEISEKSEIFDDQFSVERPDGSNFTLKIRSTKLEDSAMYFCASRPQGGGANVLTFGAGSRLTVL.

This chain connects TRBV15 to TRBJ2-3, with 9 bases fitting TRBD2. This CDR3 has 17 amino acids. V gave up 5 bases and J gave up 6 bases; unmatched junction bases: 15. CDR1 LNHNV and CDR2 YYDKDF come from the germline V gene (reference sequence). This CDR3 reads CATSGPGGLAIGDTQYF. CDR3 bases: TGTGCCACCAGCGGCCCGGGAGGACTAGCGATTGGGGATACGCAGTATTTT.

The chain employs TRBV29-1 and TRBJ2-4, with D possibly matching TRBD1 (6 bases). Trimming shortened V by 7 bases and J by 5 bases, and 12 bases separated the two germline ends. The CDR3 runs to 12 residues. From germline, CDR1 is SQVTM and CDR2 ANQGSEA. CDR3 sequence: CSAQRQENIQYF. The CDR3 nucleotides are TGCAGCGCCCAGAGACAGGAAAACATTCAGTACTTC.

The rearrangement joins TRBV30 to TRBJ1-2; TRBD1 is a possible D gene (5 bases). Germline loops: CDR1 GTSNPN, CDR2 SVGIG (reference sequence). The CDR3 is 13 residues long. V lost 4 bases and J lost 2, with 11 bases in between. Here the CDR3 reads CAWTRDRNYGYTF. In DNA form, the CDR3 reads TGTGCCTGGACCAGGGATAGGAACTATGGCTACACCTTC.

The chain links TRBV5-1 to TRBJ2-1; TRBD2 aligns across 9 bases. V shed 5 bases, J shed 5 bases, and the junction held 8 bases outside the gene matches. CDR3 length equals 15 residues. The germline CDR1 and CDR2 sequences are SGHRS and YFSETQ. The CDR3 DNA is TGCGCCAGCAGTCTCACGACTAGCGGCGACAATGAGCAGTTCTTC. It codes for CASSLTTSGDNEQFF.

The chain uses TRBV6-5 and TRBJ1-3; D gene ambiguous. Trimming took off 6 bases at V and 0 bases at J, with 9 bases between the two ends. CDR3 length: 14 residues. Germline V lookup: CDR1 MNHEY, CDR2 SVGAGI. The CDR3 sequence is CASSYGISGNTIYF. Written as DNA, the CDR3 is TGTGCCAGCAGCTATGGGATCTCTGGAAACACCATATATTTT.

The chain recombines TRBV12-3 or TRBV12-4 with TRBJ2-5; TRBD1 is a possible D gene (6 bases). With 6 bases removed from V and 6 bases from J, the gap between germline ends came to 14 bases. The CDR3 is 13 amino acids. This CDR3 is CASSPGERKTQYF. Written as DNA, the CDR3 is TGTGCCAGCAGCCCAGGGGAGAGGAAGACCCAGTACTTC.

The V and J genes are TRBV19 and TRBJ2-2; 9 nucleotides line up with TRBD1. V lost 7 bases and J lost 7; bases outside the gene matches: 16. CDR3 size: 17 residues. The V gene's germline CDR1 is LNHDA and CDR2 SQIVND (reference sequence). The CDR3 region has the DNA TGTGCCAGTACCCTGGACAGGGGAGGTTTGCAAATCGGGGAGCTGTTTTTT. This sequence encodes CASTLDRGGLQIGELFF.

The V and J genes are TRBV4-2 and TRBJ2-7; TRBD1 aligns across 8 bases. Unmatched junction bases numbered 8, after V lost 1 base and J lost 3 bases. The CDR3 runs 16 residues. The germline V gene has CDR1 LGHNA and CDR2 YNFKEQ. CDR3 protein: CASSQAKTGENYEQYF. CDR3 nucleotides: TGTGCCAGCAGCCAAGCCAAGACAGGGGAAAACTACGAGCAGTACTTC.

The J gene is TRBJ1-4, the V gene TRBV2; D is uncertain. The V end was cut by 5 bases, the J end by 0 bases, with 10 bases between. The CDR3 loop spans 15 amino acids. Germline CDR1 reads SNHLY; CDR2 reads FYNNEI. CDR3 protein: CASSKSTTTNEKLFF. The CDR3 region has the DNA TGTGCCAGCAGTAAATCAACTACAACTAATGAAAAACTGTTTTTT.

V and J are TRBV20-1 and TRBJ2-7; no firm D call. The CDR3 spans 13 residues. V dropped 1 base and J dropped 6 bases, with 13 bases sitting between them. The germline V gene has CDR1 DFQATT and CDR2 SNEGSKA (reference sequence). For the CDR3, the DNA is TGCAGTGCTAGAGCCTCGACGTGGCTCGAGCAGTACTTC. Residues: CSARASTWLEQYF.

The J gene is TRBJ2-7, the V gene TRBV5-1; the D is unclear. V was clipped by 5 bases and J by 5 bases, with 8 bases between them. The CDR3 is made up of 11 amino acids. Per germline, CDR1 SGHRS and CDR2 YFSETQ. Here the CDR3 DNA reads TGCGCCAGCAGAGTCGGTGACGAGCAGTACTTC. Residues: CASRVGDEQYF. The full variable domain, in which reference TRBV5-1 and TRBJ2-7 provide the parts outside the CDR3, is KAGVTQTPRYLIKTRGQQVTLSCSPISGHRSVSWYQQTPGQGLQFLFEYFSETQRNKGNFPGRFSGRQFSNSRSEMNVSTLELGDSALYLCASRVGDEQYFGPGTRLTVT.

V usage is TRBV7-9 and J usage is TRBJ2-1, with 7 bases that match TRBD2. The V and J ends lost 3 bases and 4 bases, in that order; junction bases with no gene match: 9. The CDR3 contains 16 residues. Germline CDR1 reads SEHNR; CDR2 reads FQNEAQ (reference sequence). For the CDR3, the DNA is TGTGCCAGCAGCTTTAGCCCAGCGGGGCGGTACAATGAGCAGTTCTTC. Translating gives CASSFSPAGRYNEQFF. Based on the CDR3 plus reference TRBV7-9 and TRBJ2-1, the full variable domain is DTGVSQNPRHKITKRGQNVTFRCDPISEHNRLYWYRQTLGQGPEFLTYFQNEAQLEKSRLLSDRFSAERPKGSFSTLEIQRTEQGDSAMYLCASSFSPAGRYNEQFFGPGTRLTVL.

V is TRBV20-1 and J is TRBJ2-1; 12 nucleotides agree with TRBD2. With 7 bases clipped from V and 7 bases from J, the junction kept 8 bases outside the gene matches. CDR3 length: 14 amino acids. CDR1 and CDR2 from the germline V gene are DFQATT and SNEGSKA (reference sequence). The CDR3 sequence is CSVSSGRGTNEQFF. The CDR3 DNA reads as TGCAGTGTTTCTAGCGGGAGGGGTACAAATGAGCAGTTCTTC.